These 3 T cell receptor beta chains originate from one sample sequenced in a study of radiotherapy plus CTLA-4 blockade in lung cancer. The table came from immunoSEQ multiplex PCR; TCRdb's copy has only in-frame clones and leaves some out. This sample has some 30,000 clones, with less than 85% found just once. The input for sequencing was peripheral blood, taken from a patient treated with radiotherapy plus ipilimumab. The source is a human donor with non-small cell lung cancer who had stable disease on radiotherapy plus ipilimumab.

This sequence joins TRBV18 and TRBJ1-1; 10 bases match TRBD1. The germline V gene encodes CDR1 KGHSH and CDR2 LQKENI. This CDR3 has 14 amino acids. The V segment lost 3 bases and the J segment 6 bases; nucleotides outside the gene matches: 4. CDR3 sequence: CASSPSGTGAEAFF. The CDR3 region has the DNA TGTGCCAGCTCACCCTCCGGGACAGGGGCTGAAGCTTTCTTT.

CDR3 sequence (DNA): TGTGCCAGTAGCCCTTCTAGACTCTTAGATACGCAGTATTTT. This encodes CASSPSRLLDTQYF. The genes are TRBV19 and TRBJ2-3; D call uncertain. V was clipped by 6 bases and J by 5 bases, with 15 bases between them. The CDR3 sequence is 14 residues long. Germline loops: CDR1 LNHDA, CDR2 SQIVND (reference sequence).

This clone was seen a handful of times. The chain employs TRBV7-9 and TRBJ1-1; 9 bases match TRBD1. V was clipped by 5 bases and J by 10 bases; unmatched bases: 8. Germline lookup yields CDR1 SEHNR and CDR2 FQNEAQ (reference sequence). The CDR3 contains 13 residues. CDR3 sequence reads: CASSEGQGLVAFF. CDR3 nucleotide sequence: TGTGCCAGCAGCGAGGGACAGGGCTTGGTAGCTTTCTTT.